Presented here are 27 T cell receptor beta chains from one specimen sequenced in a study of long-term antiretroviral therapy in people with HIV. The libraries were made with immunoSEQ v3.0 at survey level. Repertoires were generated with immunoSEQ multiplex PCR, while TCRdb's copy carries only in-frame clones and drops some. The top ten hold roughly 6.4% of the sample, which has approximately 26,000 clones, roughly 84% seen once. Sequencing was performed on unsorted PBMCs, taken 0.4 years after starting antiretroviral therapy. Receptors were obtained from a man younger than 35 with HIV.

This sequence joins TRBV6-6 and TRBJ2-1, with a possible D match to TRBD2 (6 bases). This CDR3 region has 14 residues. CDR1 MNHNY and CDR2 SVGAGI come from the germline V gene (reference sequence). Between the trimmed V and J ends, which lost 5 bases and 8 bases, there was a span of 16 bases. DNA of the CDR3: TGTGCCAGCAGTACGGGACTTTCAATGGATGAGCAGTTCTTC. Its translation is CASSTGLSMDEQFF.

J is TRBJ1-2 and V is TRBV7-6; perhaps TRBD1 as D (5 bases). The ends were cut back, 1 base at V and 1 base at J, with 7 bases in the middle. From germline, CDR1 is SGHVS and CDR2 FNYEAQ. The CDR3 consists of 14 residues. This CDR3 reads CASSLGGGNYGYTF. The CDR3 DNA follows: TGTGCCAGCAGCTTAGGGGGGGGTAACTATGGCTACACCTTC.

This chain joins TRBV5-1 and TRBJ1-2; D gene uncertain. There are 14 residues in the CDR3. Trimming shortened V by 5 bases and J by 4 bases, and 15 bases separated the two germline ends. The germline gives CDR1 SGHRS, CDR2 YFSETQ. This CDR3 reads CASRVDQRIYGYTF. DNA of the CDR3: TGCGCCAGCAGGGTGGACCAAAGGATCTATGGCTACACCTTC.

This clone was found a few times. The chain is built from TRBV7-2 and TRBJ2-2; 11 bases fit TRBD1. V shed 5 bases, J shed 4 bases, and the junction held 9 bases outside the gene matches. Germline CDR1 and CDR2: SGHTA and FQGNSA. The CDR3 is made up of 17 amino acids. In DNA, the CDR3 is TGTGCCAGCAGCCCCTCGGACAGGGGGCGAGGCACCGGGGAGCTGTTTTTT. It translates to CASSPSDRGRGTGELFF.

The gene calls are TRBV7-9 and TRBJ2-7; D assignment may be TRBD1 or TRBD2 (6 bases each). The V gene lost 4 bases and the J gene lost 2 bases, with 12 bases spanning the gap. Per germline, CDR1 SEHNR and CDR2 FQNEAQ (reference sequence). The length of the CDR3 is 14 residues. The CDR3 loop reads CASSWGDTPYEQYF. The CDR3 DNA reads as TGTGCCAGCAGCTGGGGGGACACCCCCTACGAGCAGTACTTC. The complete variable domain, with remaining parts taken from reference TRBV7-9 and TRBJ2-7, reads DTGVSQNPRHKITKRGQNVTFRCDPISEHNRLYWYRQTLGQGPEFLTYFQNEAQLEKSRLLSDRFSAERPKGSFSTLEIQRTEQGDSAMYLCASSWGDTPYEQYFGPGTRLTVT.

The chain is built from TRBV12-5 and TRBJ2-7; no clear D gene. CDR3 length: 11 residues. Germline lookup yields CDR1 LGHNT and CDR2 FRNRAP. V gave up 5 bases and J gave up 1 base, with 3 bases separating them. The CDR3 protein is CASGGSYEQYF. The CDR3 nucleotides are TGTGCTAGTGGTGGATCCTACGAGCAGTACTTC.

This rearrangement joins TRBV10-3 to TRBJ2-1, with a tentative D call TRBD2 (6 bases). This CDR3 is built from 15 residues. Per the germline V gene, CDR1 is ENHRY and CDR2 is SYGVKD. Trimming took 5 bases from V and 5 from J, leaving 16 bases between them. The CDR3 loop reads CAISNIGTSDNEQFF. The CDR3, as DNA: TGTGCCATCAGTAATATCGGGACTTCGGACAATGAGCAGTTCTTC.

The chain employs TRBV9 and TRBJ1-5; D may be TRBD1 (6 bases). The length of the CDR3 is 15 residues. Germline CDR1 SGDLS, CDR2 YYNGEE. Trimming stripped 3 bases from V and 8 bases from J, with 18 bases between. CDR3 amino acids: CASSEGEKIVEPQHF. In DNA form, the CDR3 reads TGTGCCAGCAGCGAGGGGGAGAAAATCGTGGAGCCCCAGCATTTT.

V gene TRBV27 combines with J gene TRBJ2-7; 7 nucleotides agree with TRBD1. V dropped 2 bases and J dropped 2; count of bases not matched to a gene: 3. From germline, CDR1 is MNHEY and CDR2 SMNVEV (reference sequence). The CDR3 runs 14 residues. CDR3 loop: CASSLVGGTYEQYF. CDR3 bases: TGTGCCAGCAGTTTAGTAGGGGGCACCTACGAGCAGTACTTC.

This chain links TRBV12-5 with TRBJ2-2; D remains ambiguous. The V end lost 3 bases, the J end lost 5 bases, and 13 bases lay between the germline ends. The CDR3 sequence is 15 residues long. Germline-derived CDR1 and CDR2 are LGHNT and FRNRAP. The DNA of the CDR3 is TGTGCTAGTGGTTTTTCTCCAGGTTGGACCGGGGAGCTGTTTTTT. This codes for CASGFSPGWTGELFF.

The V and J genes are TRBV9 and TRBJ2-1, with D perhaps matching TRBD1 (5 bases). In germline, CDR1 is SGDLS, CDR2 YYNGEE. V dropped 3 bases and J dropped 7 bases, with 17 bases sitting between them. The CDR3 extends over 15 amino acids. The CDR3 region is CASSGVDSPANEQFF. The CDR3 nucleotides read TGTGCCAGCAGCGGAGTTGACAGTCCTGCGAATGAGCAGTTCTTC.

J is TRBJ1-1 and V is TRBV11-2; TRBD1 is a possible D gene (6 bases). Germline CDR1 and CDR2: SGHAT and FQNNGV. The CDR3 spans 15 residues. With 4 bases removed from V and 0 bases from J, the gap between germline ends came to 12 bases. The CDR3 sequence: CASSSLGGMNTEAFF. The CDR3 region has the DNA TGTGCCAGCAGCTCCCTGGGGGGCATGAACACTGAAGCTTTCTTT.

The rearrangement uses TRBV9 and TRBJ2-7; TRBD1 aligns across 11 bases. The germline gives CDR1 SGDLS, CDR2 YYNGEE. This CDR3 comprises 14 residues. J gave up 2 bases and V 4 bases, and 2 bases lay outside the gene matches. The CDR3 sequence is CASSTGQGAYEQYF. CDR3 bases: TGTGCCAGCAGCACGGGACAGGGGGCCTACGAGCAGTACTTC. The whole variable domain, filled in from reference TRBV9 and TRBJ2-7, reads DSGVTQTPKHLITATGQRVTLRCSPRSGDLSVYWYQQSLDQGLQFLIQYYNGEERAKGNILERFSAQQFPDLHSELNLSSLELGDSALYFCASSTGQGAYEQYFGPGTRLTVT.

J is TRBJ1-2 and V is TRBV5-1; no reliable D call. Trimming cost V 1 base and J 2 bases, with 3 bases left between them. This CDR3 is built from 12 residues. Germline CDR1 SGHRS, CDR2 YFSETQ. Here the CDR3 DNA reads TGCGCCAGCAGCTTGACGAACTATGGCTACACCTTC. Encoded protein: CASSLTNYGYTF.

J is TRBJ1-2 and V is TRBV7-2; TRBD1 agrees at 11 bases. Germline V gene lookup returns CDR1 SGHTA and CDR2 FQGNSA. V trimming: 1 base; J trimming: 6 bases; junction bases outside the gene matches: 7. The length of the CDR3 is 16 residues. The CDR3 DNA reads TGTGCCAGCAGCTTAGTGGACAGGGGGCCCATAGATGGCTACACCTTC. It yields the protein CASSLVDRGPIDGYTF.

The CDR3 region is CASSPFDGAGELFF. The DNA of the CDR3 is TGTGCCAGCTCACCATTCGACGGGGCCGGGGAGCTGTTTTTT. The chain recombines TRBV18 with TRBJ2-2, with D maybe TRBD2 (5 bases). Germline V CDR1 and CDR2: KGHSH, LQKENI. The CDR3 length is 14 residues. V gave up 2 bases and J gave up 6 bases, with 10 bases separating them.

The CDR3 reads CASKWVDRVGQPQHF. The CDR3 nucleotides read TGTGCCAGCAAATGGGTGGACAGGGTTGGACAGCCCCAGCATTTT. The V call is TRBV2, the J call TRBJ1-5; TRBD1 agrees at 8 bases. With 7 bases clipped from V and 7 bases from J, the junction kept 12 bases outside the gene matches. This CDR3 region has 15 residues. In germline, CDR1 is SNHLY, CDR2 FYNNEI.

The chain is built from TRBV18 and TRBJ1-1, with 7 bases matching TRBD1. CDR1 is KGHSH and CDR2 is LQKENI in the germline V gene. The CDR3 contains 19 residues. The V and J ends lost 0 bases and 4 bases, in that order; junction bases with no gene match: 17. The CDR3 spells CASSPPLAITLTGVTEAFF. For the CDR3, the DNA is TGTGCCAGCTCACCACCGCTCGCTATCACCCTTACAGGGGTCACTGAAGCTTTCTTT.

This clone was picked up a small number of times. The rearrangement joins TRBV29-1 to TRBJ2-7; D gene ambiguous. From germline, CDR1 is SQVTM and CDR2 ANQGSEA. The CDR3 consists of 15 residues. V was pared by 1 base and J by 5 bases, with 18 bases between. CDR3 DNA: TGCAGCGTTGAAGTAGTTGGGCAGGCGAGCGACGAGCAGTACTTC. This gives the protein CSVEVVGQASDEQYF.

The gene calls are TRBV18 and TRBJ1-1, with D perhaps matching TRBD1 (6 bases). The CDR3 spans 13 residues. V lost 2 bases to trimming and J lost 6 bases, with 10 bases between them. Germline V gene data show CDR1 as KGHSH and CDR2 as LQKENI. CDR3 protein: CASSPSRGAEAFF. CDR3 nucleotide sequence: TGTGCCAGCTCACCAAGCAGGGGAGCTGAAGCTTTCTTT.

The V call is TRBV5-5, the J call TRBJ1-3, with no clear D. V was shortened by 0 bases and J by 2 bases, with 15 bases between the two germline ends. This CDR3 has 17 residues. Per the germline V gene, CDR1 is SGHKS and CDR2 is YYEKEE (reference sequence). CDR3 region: CASSLVPRTVTGNTIYF. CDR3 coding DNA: TGTGCCAGCAGCTTGGTTCCGCGGACCGTCACTGGAAACACCATATATTTT.

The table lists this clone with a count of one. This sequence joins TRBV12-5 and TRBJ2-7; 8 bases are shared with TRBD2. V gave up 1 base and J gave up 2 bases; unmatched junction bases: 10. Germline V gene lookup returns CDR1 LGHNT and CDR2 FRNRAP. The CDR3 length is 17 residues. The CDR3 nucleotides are TGTGCTAGTGGTTTGGCCCCCGGTGGGCGGGGGGCCTACGAGCAGTACTTC. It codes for CASGLAPGGRGAYEQYF.

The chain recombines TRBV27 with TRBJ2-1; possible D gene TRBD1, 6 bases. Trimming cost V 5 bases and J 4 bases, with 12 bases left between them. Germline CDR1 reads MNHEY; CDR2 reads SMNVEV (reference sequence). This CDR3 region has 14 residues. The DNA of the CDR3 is TGTGCCAGCAGTCATGGGGGCCTATACAATGAGCAGTTCTTC. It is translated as CASSHGGLYNEQFF.

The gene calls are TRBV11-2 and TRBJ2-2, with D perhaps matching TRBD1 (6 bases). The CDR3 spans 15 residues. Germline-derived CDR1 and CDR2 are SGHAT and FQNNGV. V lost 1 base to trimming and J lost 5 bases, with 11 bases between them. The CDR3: CASSLAGARTGELFF. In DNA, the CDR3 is TGTGCCAGCAGCTTAGCAGGGGCGCGGACCGGGGAGCTGTTTTTT.

The CDR3 reads CASTLDRVPTEAFF. CDR3 nucleotides: TGTGCCAGCACCTTAGACAGGGTGCCCACTGAAGCTTTCTTT. V and J are TRBV5-4 and TRBJ1-1; 7 nucleotides align to TRBD1. There are 14 residues in the CDR3. CDR1 and CDR2 (germline): SGHNT, YYREEE (reference sequence). Trimming took 6 bases from V and 4 from J; bases not matched to a gene: 9.

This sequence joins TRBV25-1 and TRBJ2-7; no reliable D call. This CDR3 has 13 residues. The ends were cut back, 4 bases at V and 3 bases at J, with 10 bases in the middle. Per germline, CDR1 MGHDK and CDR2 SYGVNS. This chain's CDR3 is CASSGPPDYEQYF. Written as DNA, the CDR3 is TGTGCCAGCAGTGGACCGCCAGACTACGAGCAGTACTTC.

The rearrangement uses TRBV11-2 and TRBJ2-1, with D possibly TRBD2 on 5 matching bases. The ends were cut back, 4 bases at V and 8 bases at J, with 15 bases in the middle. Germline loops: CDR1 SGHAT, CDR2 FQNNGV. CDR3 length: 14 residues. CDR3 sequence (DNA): TGTGCCAGCAGCTCGGACTTCGCCCTGGATGAGCAGTTCTTC. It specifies CASSSDFALDEQFF.